This T cell receptor (beta chain) was captured in a study of T-cell memory formation after mild COVID-19 (dated by TCRdb to about 2021). Notes on the research overall: Most TCR sequence clusters were specific to one of the two donors. Longitudinal TCRalpha and TCRbeta repertoire sequencing tracked T-cell clones expanding and contracting after mild COVID-19 in a couple of donors. Two young, previously healthy adult volunteers, one female and one male, were included in the cohort.

PBMCs were isolated by Ficoll-Paque density gradient centrifugation. The table lists this clonotype with a few counts. Its antigen is still unknown. The input lacks base qualities; no much larger clone sits a single base away. The data were produced on an Illumina NovaSeq 6000. cDNA libraries for TCRalpha and TCRbeta were prepared by 5'RACE using constant-segment primers, with sample barcodes and unique molecular identifiers added. RNA was extracted from every sample with Trizol reagent. Libraries were amplified in two PCR steps, with a second sample barcode and Illumina TruSeq adapters added in the second step. The libraries were sequenced on an Illumina NovaSeq using 2 x 150 bp paired-end reads. The published analysis was carried out like this. Demultiplexing of reads and collapsing into UMI-guided consensus sequences were performed with migec v1.2.7. Using mixcr v2.1.11, UMI consensuses were aligned to TRA and TRB V and J templates and then assembled into clonotypes. A clonotype was counted as expanded or contracted only when both edgeR and NoisET called the clonotype significant, with the noise models trained on biological replicates. For edgeR calls, a false discovery rate-adjusted p below 0.01 and a log2 fold-change threshold of 1 were applied. PCA with hierarchical clustering of max-normalized trajectories of the 1000 most abundant clonotypes was used as exploratory dynamics analysis. Each responding clone was given a CD4 or CD8 phenotype based on the CD4+ and CD8+ repertoires, which had been sequenced separately. In-frame beta chains were kept once TCRdb had trimmed the public reads at Q25 with fastp and called clones with MiXCR. For every CDR3 protein sequence, its rows merge into one entry that carries the most common genes and DNA. These V and J calls originate from TCRdb's pipeline instead of the authors' own analysis. The sample includes roughly 320,000 distinct CDR3 sequences, with 25% to 30% observed a single time. Of the sample, roughly 13% is held by the ten largest clones.

General study outcomes and caveats: Some responding clones were found in pre-infection memory, which suggests that pre-existing cross-reactive memory T cells took part in the SARS-CoV-2 response. Contracting CD4+ clones appeared mostly in the CM and EM memory subsets, whereas CD8+ clones were enriched in EMRA. Whether the second-wave clones peaking on day 37 were SARS-CoV-2 specific was not confirmed. Clones that contracted from day 15 to 85 showed balanced CD4/CD8 phenotypes, whereas a second wave of clones that expanded from day 15 to 37 leaned towards CD4+. The study covered only two mild cases, and larger cohorts including severe cases with pre-infection samples were considered necessary.

This TCR was recovered from an adult woman who had mild COVID-19 (a few samples of this study predate the infection). The sample titles of this study are shuffled in the database, so cell type and time point are left out; the donor was told from shared clones. The specimen was PBMCs or a T cell subset sorted from them (not recorded which).

The CDR3 loop reads CASNNGGQTQYF. The DNA reads as follows: TGTGCCAGCAACAACGGGGGTCAGACCCAGTACTTC. This sequence uses TRBV4-2 and TRBJ2-5; TRBD2 is perhaps the D gene, given 6 matching bases. The CDR3 measures 12 amino acids from cysteine to phenylalanine. Kept here is only the CDR3 DNA, which spans 36 bases and is read in frame from base 1. Trimming removed 7 bases from V and 6 bases from J, leaving 12 bases between the germline ends. CDR1 and CDR2, per the germline V gene, are LGHNA and YNFKEQ.